Each of the 10 T cell receptor beta chains below was sequenced from the same sample in a study of T-cell reconstitution after alpha-beta-depleted transplantation in children. The library targeted TCRbeta and was prepared with unique molecular identifiers. One entry per CDR3 protein, called by TCRdb with MiXCR from the PCR reads. This repertoire shows some 310,000 distinct CDR3 sequences, 23% found once; its top ten account for 11%. The sequenced sample was PBMCs, mostly from graft donor cells, obtained 180 days after TCRalphabeta/CD19-depleted stem cell transplant. The receptors were gathered from a male patient under 18 who had a stem cell transplant for acute lymphoblastic leukemia, so the T cells may come from the graft donor.

This clonotype was detected only a few times. The chain couples TRBV18 to TRBJ1-4; no clear D. Germline CDR1 is KGHSH and CDR2 is LQKENI. This CDR3 has 15 residues. V shed 3 bases and J shed 5 bases, with 13 bases lying between them. For the CDR3, the DNA is TGTGCCAGCTCACCGTCCACGCTGAGAAATGAAAAACTGTTTTTT. Translating gives CASSPSTLRNEKLFF.

The V gene is TRBV5-1, the J gene TRBJ2-1, with 9 bases matching TRBD1. V was pared by 5 bases and J by 4 bases, with 7 bases of the junction left unmatched. The CDR3 totals 15 residues. The germline V gene has CDR1 SGHRS and CDR2 YFSETQ. As DNA, the CDR3 is TGCGCCAGCAGAAGTGCCGGGACAGGGTACAATGAGCAGTTCTTC. It is translated as CASRSAGTGYNEQFF. Looking up the rest from reference TRBV5-1 and TRBJ2-1 gives the full variable domain: KAGVTQTPRYLIKTRGQQVTLSCSPISGHRSVSWYQQTPGQGLQFLFEYFSETQRNKGNFPGRFSGRQFSNSRSEMNVSTLELGDSALYLCASRSAGTGYNEQFFGPGTRLTVL.

This clonotype was found a few times. This chain links TRBV5-1 with TRBJ1-1; perhaps TRBD1 as D (6 bases). From germline, CDR1 is SGHRS and CDR2 YFSETQ. V lost 0 bases and J 5 bases, leaving 14 bases between the germline ends. CDR3 length: 15 residues. The CDR3 sequence is CASSLEEGVVTEAFF. CDR3 in DNA: TGCGCCAGCAGCTTGGAGGAGGGGGTGGTTACTGAAGCTTTCTTT.

V gene TRBV7-9 combines with J gene TRBJ1-1; D gene unclear. Trimming left V 11 bases short and J 0 bases short, with 10 bases between. Germline V CDR1 and CDR2: SEHNR, FQNEAQ (reference sequence). The CDR3 sequence is 12 residues long. CDR3 sequence (DNA): TGTGCCCGTAGGGCAGTGAACACTGAAGCTTTCTTT. Protein sequence: CARRAVNTEAFF.

The chain employs TRBV11-2 and TRBJ2-2; 12 positions match TRBD1. Germline V gene lookup returns CDR1 SGHAT and CDR2 FQNNGV. The CDR3 has 16 residues. The V segment lost 7 bases and the J segment 8 bases; nucleotides outside the gene matches: 11. The CDR3 protein is CASNPGTGGDWGELFF. The CDR3 coding sequence is TGTGCCAGCAATCCCGGGACAGGGGGCGACTGGGGGGAGCTGTTTTTT.

This clonotype has a handful of counts. This chain joins TRBV9 and TRBJ2-7; D is possibly TRBD1 or TRBD2 (6 bases each). In germline, CDR1 is SGDLS, CDR2 YYNGEE. The germline V and J ends were trimmed by 4 bases and 5 bases, with 19 bases remaining between them. This CDR3 comprises 15 residues. The CDR3 coding sequence is TGTGCCAGCAGCACCGGGGGCCTTCTCGTCCACGAGCAGTACTTC. This gives the protein CASSTGGLLVHEQYF.

This clonotype was observed a handful of times. The gene calls are TRBV28 and TRBJ2-1; 8 bases are shared with TRBD2. J was trimmed by 7 bases and V by 7 bases; bases with no gene match: 6. Germline CDR1 is MDHEN and CDR2 is SYDVKM. CDR3 length: 13 residues. The CDR3 DNA reads TGTGCCAGCACCTGGGGACTAGATAATGAGCAGTTCTTC. Translated, it gives CASTWGLDNEQFF.

This clonotype was picked up a small number of times. The rearrangement uses TRBV27 and TRBJ2-2; 10 nucleotides agree with TRBD1. Germline loops: CDR1 MNHEY, CDR2 SMNVEV (reference sequence). This CDR3 contains 20 residues. Germline trimming cut 4 bases from V and 1 base from J; bases unmatched to any gene: 15. The CDR3 DNA reads TGTGCCAGCAGTTCTCTTGGGACAGGGGAAGCGGGAGTGAACACCGGGGAGCTGTTTTTT. Its protein product is CASSSLGTGEAGVNTGELFF.

The chain employs TRBV11-1 and TRBJ1-4; TRBD1 aligns across 8 bases. Per the germline V gene, CDR1 is SGHAT and CDR2 is FQDESV (reference sequence). CDR3 length: 19 amino acids. Trimming took 8 bases from V and 8 from J; bases not matched to a gene: 25. The CDR3 nucleotides read TGTGCCAGCGGGCGAAGGTTACTCTCCCTCCAGGGGGCAGGAGAAAAACTGTTTTTT. This sequence encodes CASGRRLLSLQGAGEKLFF.

This clonotype was detected ten times or more. The chain is built from TRBV12-3 or TRBV12-4 and TRBJ2-7, with D tentatively TRBD1 (5 bases). V was pared by 6 bases and J by 6 bases, with 15 bases between. The CDR3 length is 13 residues. For the CDR3, the DNA is TGTGCCAGCAGCCGAGGACAACTCCTCGAGCAGTACTTC. This gives the protein CASSRGQLLEQYF.